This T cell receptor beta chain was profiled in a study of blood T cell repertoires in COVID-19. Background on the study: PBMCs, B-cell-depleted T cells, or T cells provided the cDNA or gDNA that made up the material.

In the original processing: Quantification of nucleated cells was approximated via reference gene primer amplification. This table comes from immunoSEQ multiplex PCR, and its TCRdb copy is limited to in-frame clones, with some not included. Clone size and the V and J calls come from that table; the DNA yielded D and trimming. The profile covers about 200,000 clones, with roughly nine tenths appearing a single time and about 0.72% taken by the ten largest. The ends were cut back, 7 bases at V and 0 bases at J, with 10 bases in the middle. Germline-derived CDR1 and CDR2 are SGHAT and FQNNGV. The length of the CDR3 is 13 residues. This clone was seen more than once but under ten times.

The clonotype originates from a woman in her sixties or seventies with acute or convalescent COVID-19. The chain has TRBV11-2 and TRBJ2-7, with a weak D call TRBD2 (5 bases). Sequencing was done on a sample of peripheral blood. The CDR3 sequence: CASKDGSSYEQYF. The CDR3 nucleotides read TGTGCCAGCAAGGATGGGAGCTCCTACGAGCAGTACTTC.